The clone carrying this TCR beta chain was recorded at least ten times. Its antigen is unidentified. Samples came from axillary lymph nodes draining the breast cancer. The data were obtained in a study of breast tumors, draining lymph nodes, adjacent tissues. This CDR3 contains 13 residues. Deletions cut 3 bases from V and 5 bases from J, with 8 bases between. Germline V gene sequence: CDR1 LGHDT, CDR2 YNNKEL (reference sequence). General study results and limits: Tumor TCR diversity was below lymph nodes but above nontumor tissue. That most tumor T cells come from lymph nodes remained unproven. Luminal-like breast cancer showed significantly greater tumor-nontumor repertoire similarity than basal-like breast cancer did. The data were judged consistent with most tumor T cells coming from lymph node and expanding in tumor.

In TCRdb, the multiplex PCR reads were re-called with MiXCR into one record per CDR3 protein. The sample includes over 200,000 distinct CDR3 sequences, approximately 31% of them seen just once. This sequence was found in a female donor with breast cancer. Some clones in this sample may be carry-over from other donors' samples. Source material: axillary lymph node tissue. V is TRBV3-1 and J is TRBJ2-1; possible D gene TRBD2, 6 bases. This CDR3 reads CASSQRGDNEQFF. CDR3 sequence (DNA): TGTGCCAGCAGCCAGCGGGGAGACAATGAGCAGTTCTTC.